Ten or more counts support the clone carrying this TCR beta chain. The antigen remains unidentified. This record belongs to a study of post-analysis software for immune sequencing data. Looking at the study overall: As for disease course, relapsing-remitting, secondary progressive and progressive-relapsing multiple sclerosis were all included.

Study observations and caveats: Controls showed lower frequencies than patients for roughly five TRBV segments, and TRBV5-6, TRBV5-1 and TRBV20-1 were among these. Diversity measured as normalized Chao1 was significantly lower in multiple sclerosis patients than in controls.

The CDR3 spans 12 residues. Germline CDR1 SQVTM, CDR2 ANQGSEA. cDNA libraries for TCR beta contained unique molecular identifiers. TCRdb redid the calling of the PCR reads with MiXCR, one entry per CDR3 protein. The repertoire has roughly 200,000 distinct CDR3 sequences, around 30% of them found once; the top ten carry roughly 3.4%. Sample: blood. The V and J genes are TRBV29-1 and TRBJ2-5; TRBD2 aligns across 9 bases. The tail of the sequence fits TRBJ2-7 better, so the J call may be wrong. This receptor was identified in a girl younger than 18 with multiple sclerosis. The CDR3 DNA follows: TGCAGCGTTGTTGATAGCGGGAGCGAGCAGTACTTC. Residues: CSVVDSGSEQYF.